Presented here are 9 T cell receptor beta chains from one specimen sequenced in a study of blood T cell repertoires in COVID-19. Clones were sequenced by immunoSEQ multiplex PCR, and TCRdb holds only the in-frame ones, with some missing. The data contain 190,000 or so clones, about 90% of them singletons. What was sequenced was PBMCs or T cells enriched from blood (not recorded which). The receptors originated from a woman aged 25 to 39 who had recovered from COVID-19.

This clone showed up just once. The chain has TRBV4-1 and TRBJ1-2; 9 nucleotides agree with TRBD1. The CDR3 runs 17 residues. Losses at the gene ends were 2 bases for V and 3 bases for J; bases not matched to a gene: 10. Germline CDR1 is MGHRA and CDR2 is YSYEKL. The CDR3 protein is CASSQTGGAMSYYGYTF. The CDR3 nucleotides are TGCGCCAGCAGCCAAACAGGGGGCGCGATGTCCTACTATGGCTACACCTTC.

On this clone: At one end the junction does not follow the germline gene, possibly because of a read error. The chain joins TRBV30 to TRBJ2-7; maybe TRBD1 (6 bases). The CDR3 length is 12 residues. In germline, CDR1 is GTSNPN, CDR2 SVGIG (reference sequence). The CDR3 nucleotides are TGTGCCTGGAGACCTCAGGGGTACGCGCAGTACTTC. Translated, it gives CAWRPQGYAQYF.

The V gene is TRBV5-4, the J gene TRBJ1-2; D unclear. Germline lookup yields CDR1 SGHNT and CDR2 YYREEE (reference sequence). The CDR3 sequence is 13 residues long. Trimming took off 1 base at V and 2 bases at J, with 6 bases between the two ends. For the CDR3, the DNA is TGTGCCAGCAGCTTGAGTCAGAACTATGGCTACACCTTC. This codes for CASSLSQNYGYTF. Combining the CDR3 with reference TRBV5-4 and TRBJ1-2 gives the whole variable domain ETGVTQSPTHLIKTRGQQVTLRCSSQSGHNTVSWYQQALGQGPQFIFQYYREEENGRGNFPPRFSGLQFPNYSSELNVNALELDDSALYLCASSLSQNYGYTFGSGTRLTVV.

The CDR3, as DNA: TGTGCCAGCAGCAAAGGGACAGGGCCCGACTACGAGCAGTACTTC. This sequence encodes CASSKGTGPDYEQYF. The V gene is TRBV5-4, the J gene TRBJ2-7, with TRBD1 identical over 9 bases. The trim removed 4 bases at V and 3 bases at J, leaving 8 bases unmatched. The CDR3 runs to 15 residues. The germline V gene has CDR1 SGHNT and CDR2 YYREEE (reference sequence).

The J gene is TRBJ2-3, the V gene TRBV13, with TRBD1 matching over 9 bases. Germline V CDR1 and CDR2: PRHDT, FYEKMQ (reference sequence). This CDR3 is 15 amino acids long. The junction had 3 bases not matched to a gene; V was cut back by 5 bases and J by 0 bases. The CDR3 spells CASSIQGASTDTQYF. In nucleotides, the CDR3 is TGTGCCAGCAGCATACAGGGGGCGAGCACAGATACGCAGTATTTT.

The gene calls are TRBV19 and TRBJ1-1; no reliable D call. Germline-derived CDR1 and CDR2 are LNHDA and SQIVND (reference sequence). V was pared by 10 bases and J by 5 bases, with 23 bases between. This CDR3 has 15 residues. CDR3 sequence (DNA): TGTGCCACCGCCGACGGCCTGGGCAGAAGGACTGAAGCTTTCTTT. Encoded protein: CATADGLGRRTEAFF.

This clone was found a few times. At one end, the junction sequence differs from germline, possibly due to a read error. The chain carries TRBV11-3 and TRBJ1-1; 7 bases line up with TRBD1. CDR1 is SGHNT and CDR2 is YENEEA in the germline V gene. CDR3 size: 15 residues. CDR3: CASTLGTVMNTEAFF. The CDR3 DNA follows: TGTGCCAGCACCTTAGGGACAGTCATGAACACTGAAGCTTTCTTT.

The CDR3 spells CASSLTSGEGNEQFF. The CDR3 coding sequence is TGTGCCAGCAGCTTGACTAGCGGGGAGGGCAATGAGCAGTTCTTC. The V and J genes are TRBV11-3 and TRBJ2-1; 11 positions agree with TRBD2. The V and J ends lost 3 bases and 6 bases, in that order; junction bases with no gene match: 4. The CDR3 sequence is 15 residues long. Per germline, CDR1 SGHNT and CDR2 YENEEA.

This clone has a single count. V usage is TRBV9 and J usage is TRBJ2-1; maybe TRBD2 (5 bases). Germline lookup yields CDR1 SGDLS and CDR2 YYNGEE. V shed 0 bases and J shed 9 bases, with 16 bases lying between them. The CDR3 has 15 amino acids. The CDR3 DNA sequence: TGTGCCAGCAGCGTAGGCCCCACTAGGGTGGCTGAGCAGTTCTTC. It codes for CASSVGPTRVAEQFF.